Given below is one TCR beta chain in context. This record belongs to a study of T cell changes during pregnancy in multiple sclerosis. Repertoires were generated with immunoSEQ multiplex PCR, while TCRdb's copy carries only in-frame clones and drops some. The data contain roughly 80,000 clones, 90% to 95% of them singletons. The material sequenced was peripheral blood, taken before pregnancy. The TCR sequence derives from a female donor with multiple sclerosis, enrolled in a pregnancy study.

The CDR3 coding sequence is TGTGCCAGCAGTCTAGCTGGGACAGGGGCCTACGAGCAGTACTTC. Protein product: CASSLAGTGAYEQYF. The gene calls are TRBV7-6 and TRBJ2-7; 10 nucleotides line up with TRBD1. This CDR3 comprises 15 residues. CDR1 SGHVS and CDR2 FNYEAQ come from the germline V gene. Trimming took 6 bases from V and 2 from J; bases not matched to a gene: 7.